This T cell receptor beta chain came from a study of T cell responses to AZD1222 COVID-19 vaccine. Study-level results: Among spike-specific TCRs, nearly half reportedly target unmutated variant regions.

Notes on this clone: Its antigen is unknown.

With 11 bases removed from V and 3 bases from J, the gap between germline ends came to 14 bases. CDR1 and CDR2 from the germline V gene are SGHAT and FQNNGV. The CDR3 has 12 amino acids. Sequencing was performed with immunoSEQ multiplex PCR; in TCRdb, only in-frame clones are kept and a portion is missing. The sample consists of over 100,000 clones, approximately 88% of them appearing once. The chain combines TRBV11-2 with TRBJ2-7, with D possibly being TRBD2 (6 bases). The clonotype was recovered from an adult in good health. The material was peripheral blood, obtained on day 0 of AZD1222 vaccination. Here the CDR3 DNA reads TGTGCCTCTGGGGGGTCTCGCTACGAGCAGTACTTC. Residues: CASGGSRYEQYF. The full variable domain, in which reference TRBV11-2 and TRBJ2-7 provide the parts outside the CDR3, is EAGVAQSPRYKIIEKRQSVAFWCNPISGHATLYWYQQILGQGPKLLIQFQNNGVVDDSQLPKDRFSAERLKGVDSTLKIQPAKLEDSAVYLCASGGSRYEQYFGPGTRLTVT.